One TCR beta chain is described in this entry. These data are taken from a study of blood T cell repertoires in COVID-19. As for the study in general: What the recovered Cohort 3 donors had was two negative PCRs, clearance, or symptom resolution.

From germline, CDR1 is SGHRS and CDR2 YFSETQ. The CDR3 runs 18 residues. Trimming took 2 bases from V and 1 from J; bases not matched to a gene: 9. Data came from immunoSEQ multiplex PCR; TCRdb stores just in-frame clones and leaves some out. The sample contains over 130,000 clones, under 90% of which appear only once. The clonotype comes from a man aged 45-60 years in a cohort exposed to, infected with or recovered from COVID-19 (not recorded which). The sample taken for sequencing was PBMCs or T cells enriched from blood (not recorded which). The chain joins TRBV5-1 to TRBJ2-2, with TRBD1 matching over 9 bases. The CDR3 coding sequence is TGCGCCAGCAGCTTTACGACAGGGGGTACTTGGAACACCGGGGAGCTGTTTTTT. Translation gives CASSFTTGGTWNTGELFF.